These T cell receptor beta chains were read from a single sample in a study of shared T cell receptors in the human thymus. Profiled with immunoSEQ multiplex PCR; TCRdb holds only in-frame clones, not every one. The table lists hundreds of thousands of clones, around 87% of them singletons. The sample also formed part of further work on human thymus T cells.

The sample was thymocytes. The receptor source for this set is a boy less than two years old with a congenital heart defect. Both conserved end residues are part of each CDR3. The order of the fields is clone size, CDR3 length, J gene, V gene, D gene, CDR3 DNA, CDR3 protein. D genes are given only for firm matches. The listing skips clone size in some rows; elsewhere it reads once, few, many or a size class.

- | 14 | TRBJ2-3 | TRBV28 | TRBD1 | TGTGCCAGCAGGAGGGACAGTAGCACAGATACGCAGTATTTT | CASRRDSSTDTQYF
- | 14 | TRBJ2-4 | TRBV7-2 | - | TGTGCCAGCAGTTTGACGAGGAATAGCGACATTCAGTACTTC | CASSLTRNSDIQYF
once | 13 | TRBJ2-3 | TRBV14 | - | TGTGCCAGCAGCCAAGATTCCAACTATACGCAGTATTTT | CASSQDSNYTQYF
- | 16 | TRBJ2-7 | TRBV5-6 | TRBD2 | TGTGCCAGCAGCTTGCCGCACACTAGCGGGGTTGGTGAGCAGTACTTC | CASSLPHTSGVGEQYF
- | 14 | TRBJ2-7 | TRBV29-1 | TRBD1 | TGCAGCGTTAAGGACAGGGCACCCCCCTACGAGCAGTACTTC | CSVKDRAPPYEQYF
- | 14 | TRBJ1-1 | TRBV2 | TRBD1 | TGTGCCAGCAGCTGGACAGGCCTACCTGTTGAAGCTTTCTTT | CASSWTGLPVEAFF
few | 13 | TRBJ1-3 | TRBV29-1 | - | TGCAGCGTCCTGATAGATGCTGGAAACACCATATATTTT | CSVLIDAGNTIYF
once | 12 | TRBJ2-3 | TRBV15 | - | TGTGCCACCAGCAGAGATCCAAATACGCAGTATTTT | CATSRDPNTQYF
- | 16 | TRBJ1-6 | TRBV7-8 | - | TGTGCCAGCAGCTTAGCCCTGGGCCGGGGGGATTCACCCCTCCACTTT | CASSLALGRGDSPLHF
- | 14 | TRBJ1-2 | TRBV6-6 | - | TGTGCCAGCAGTTACTCTCTCAGGGAATACGGCTACACCTTC | CASSYSLREYGYTF
- | 16 | TRBJ2-7 | TRBV5-1 | - | TGCGCCAGCAGCTTGGTTGGTCAGGGGGGAGATTACGAGCAGTACTTC | CASSLVGQGGDYEQYF
once | 16 | TRBJ2-3 | TRBV12-5 | - | TGTGCTAGTGGTTTGGGAAGTGCAGGGGGCACAGATACGCAGTATTTT | CASGLGSAGGTDTQYF
- | 16 | TRBJ1-1 | TRBV5-1 | TRBD1 | TGCGCCAGCAGCGGGGGACAGGGTTCGACGAACACTGAAGCTTTCTTT | CASSGGQGSTNTEAFF
- | 16 | TRBJ2-5 | TRBV5-1 | TRBD2 | TGCGCCAGCAGCACCCGACTAGCGGGGGGTGACGAGACCCAGTACTTC | CASSTRLAGGDETQYF
- | 16 | TRBJ1-3 | TRBV4-1 | TRBD1 | TGCGCCAGCAGCCAAGAGGGACAGGGTGCTGGAAACACCATATATTTT | CASSQEGQGAGNTIYF
- | 15 | TRBJ1-2 | TRBV4-3 | - | TGCGCCAGCAGCCAAGTCTACAGCCACCGCTATGGCTACACCTTC | CASSQVYSHRYGYTF
- | 17 | TRBJ2-5 | TRBV5-1 | TRBD2 | TGCGCCAGCAGCTTGGAGGCTAGCGGGAGGCCTCGAGAGACCCAGTACTTC | CASSLEASGRPRETQYF
- | 14 | TRBJ2-2 | TRBV5-7 | - | TGTGCCAGCAAATTGGGGAGTTTCACCGGGGAGCTGTTTTTT | CASKLGSFTGELFF
- | 15 | TRBJ2-1 | TRBV21-1 | - | TGTGCCAGCAGCATTGGGACTAGCGATCCGAATGAGCAGTTCTTC | CASSIGTSDPNEQFF
- | 15 | TRBJ2-2 | TRBV6-5 | - | TGTGCCAGCAGTTACAGTCAGGGGTCCGCCGGGGAGCTGTTTTTT | CASSYSQGSAGELFF